What follows is one TCR beta chain and its context. The sample comes from a study of blood T cell repertoires in COVID-19. Study summary: PBMCs, B-cell-depleted T cells, or T cells were the source of the cDNA or gDNA that made up the material.

Data came from immunoSEQ multiplex PCR; TCRdb stores just in-frame clones and leaves some out. The sample holds hundreds of thousands of clones, 88% seen once. Germline CDR1 and CDR2: MRHNA and SNTAGT. V was trimmed by 2 bases and J by 4 bases, leaving 10 bases between them. The CDR3 is 14 residues long. This TCR came from a woman aged 25-40 years with COVID-19, enrolled during active disease. This chain joins TRBV6-4 and TRBJ2-3, with unresolved D. Sequenced: peripheral blood. CDR3 sequence (DNA): TGTGCCAGCAGTGACGGCAGCGACGCAGATACGCAGTATTTT. Protein sequence: CASSDGSDADTQYF.